This T cell receptor (beta chain) was sequenced for a study of radiotherapy plus CTLA-4 blockade in lung cancer (dated by TCRdb to the late 2010s). Turning to the overall study: Objective responses were observed in 18% of enrolled patients, and disease control was achieved in 30% to 40%.

Remarks on this clone: The target of this receptor is not known. No base-level quality is on record; no much larger clone is a single base apart.

Receptors were amplified or captured by the immunoSEQ multiplex PCR assay. The clones in this table, taken by TCRdb from immuneACCESS, are in-frame only. Not every clone is retained; where verified, under half of the shortfall comes from an unresolved V gene, and the cause of the rest is unknown. Recorded for this sample are fewer than 150,000 clones; 78% of them occurred a single time. About 5.2% of the sample is taken by the ten largest. The study evaluated CTLA-4 blockade (ipilimumab) given together with focal radiation therapy in patients who had chemo-refractory metastatic non-small-cell lung cancer. Points the paper makes about the study in general: The strongest predictors of response were reported to be early dynamic shifts in blood T cell clones along with a rise in serum interferon-beta following radiation. TCR clones derived from tumors expanded in peripheral blood after treatment with radiotherapy and ipilimumab.

This clonotype originated in a human donor with non-small cell lung cancer who had a partial response to radiotherapy plus ipilimumab. Here the sequenced sample was peripheral blood, taken from a patient treated with radiotherapy plus ipilimumab.

The CDR3 amino acid sequence is: CASSEDRGGKLFF. DNA sequence: TGTGCCAGCAGTGAGGACAGGGGCGGAAAACTGTTTTTT. Recombination linked TRBV6-4 to TRBJ1-4; 9 central bases correspond to TRBD1. Based on the germline V gene, the CDR1 and CDR2 sequences are MRHNA and SNTAGT. Germline trimming amounts to 3 bases on V and 10 bases on J, with 3 as the count of junction bases outside the gene matches. The CDR3 starts with the cysteine, ends with the phenylalanine, and has 13 residues. The kept DNA is CDR3 alone, 39 bases in frame from the first base.